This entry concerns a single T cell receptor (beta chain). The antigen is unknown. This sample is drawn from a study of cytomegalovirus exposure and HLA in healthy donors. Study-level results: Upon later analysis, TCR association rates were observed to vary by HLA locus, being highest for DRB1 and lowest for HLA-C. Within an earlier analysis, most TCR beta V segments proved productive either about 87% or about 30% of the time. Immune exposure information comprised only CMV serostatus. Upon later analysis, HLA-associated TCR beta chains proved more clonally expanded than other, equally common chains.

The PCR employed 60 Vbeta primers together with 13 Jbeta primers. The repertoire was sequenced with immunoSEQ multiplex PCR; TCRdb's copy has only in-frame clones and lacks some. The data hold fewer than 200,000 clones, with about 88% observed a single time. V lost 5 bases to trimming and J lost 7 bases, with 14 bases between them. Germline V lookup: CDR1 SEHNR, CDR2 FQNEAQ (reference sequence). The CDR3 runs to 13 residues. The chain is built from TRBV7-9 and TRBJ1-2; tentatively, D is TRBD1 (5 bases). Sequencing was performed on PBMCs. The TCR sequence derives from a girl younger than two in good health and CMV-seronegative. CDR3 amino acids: CASSRREGAGYTF. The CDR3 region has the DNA TGTGCCAGCAGCCGCAGGGAAGGGGCTGGCTACACCTTC.